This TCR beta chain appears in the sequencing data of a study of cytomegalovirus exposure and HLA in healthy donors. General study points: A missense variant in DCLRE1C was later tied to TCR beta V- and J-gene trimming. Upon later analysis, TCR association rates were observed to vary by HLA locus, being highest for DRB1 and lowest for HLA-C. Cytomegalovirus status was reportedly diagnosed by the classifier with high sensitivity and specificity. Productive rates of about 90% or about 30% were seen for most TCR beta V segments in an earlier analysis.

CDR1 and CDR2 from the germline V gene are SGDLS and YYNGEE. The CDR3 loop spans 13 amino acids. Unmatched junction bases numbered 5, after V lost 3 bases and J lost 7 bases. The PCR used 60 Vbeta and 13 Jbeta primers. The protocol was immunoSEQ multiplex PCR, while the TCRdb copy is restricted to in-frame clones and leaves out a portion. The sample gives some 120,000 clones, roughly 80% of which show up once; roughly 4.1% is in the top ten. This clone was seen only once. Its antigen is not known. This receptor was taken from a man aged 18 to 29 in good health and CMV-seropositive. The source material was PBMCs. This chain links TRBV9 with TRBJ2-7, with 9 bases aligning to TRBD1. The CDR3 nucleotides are TGTGCCAGCAGCGCTCCGACAGGGGGAGAGCAGTACTTC. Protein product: CASSAPTGGEQYF. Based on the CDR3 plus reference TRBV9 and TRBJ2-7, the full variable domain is DSGVTQTPKHLITATGQRVTLRCSPRSGDLSVYWYQQSLDQGLQFLIQYYNGEERAKGNILERFSAQQFPDLHSELNLSSLELGDSALYFCASSAPTGGEQYFGPGTRLTVT.